This is a list of T cell receptor beta chains from one sample in a study of immune cell composition in non-small cell lung cancer. Clones were sequenced by immunoSEQ multiplex PCR, and TCRdb holds only the in-frame ones, with some missing. The repertoire includes 9,500 to 10,000 clones, 65% to 80% of them detected once, and approximately 8.7% sits in the top ten. Specimen: lung tumor tissue. These receptors were taken from a human donor with non-small cell lung cancer. CDR3s include the opening cysteine and the closing phenylalanine or tryptophan. D genes are given only for firm matches. Not all rows give a size; the values are once, few, many and, for expanded clones, a class.

D gene: TRBD1
clone size: .
J gene: TRBJ1-2
V gene: TRBV19
CDR3 protein: CASSSSRGDRGYDGYTF
CDR3 DNA: TGTGCCAGTAGTTCTTCCCGAGGGGACAGGGGCTACGATGGCTACACCTTC

D gene: .
clone size: .
J gene: TRBJ2-7
V gene: TRBV11-1
CDR3 protein: CASSFGLFSYEQYF
CDR3 DNA: TGTGCCAGCAGCTTCGGACTGTTCTCCTACGAGCAGTACTTC

D gene: .
clone size: .
J gene: TRBJ2-5
V gene: TRBV11-2
CDR3 protein: CASSLTTGTTQETQYF
CDR3 DNA: TGTGCCAGCAGCCTAACGACGGGAACGACACAAGAGACCCAGTACTTC

D gene: .
clone size: few
J gene: TRBJ2-2
V gene: TRBV7-9
CDR3 protein: CASSSHTGELFF
CDR3 DNA: TGTGCCAGCAGCTCCCATACCGGGGAGCTGTTTTTT

D gene: .
clone size: .
J gene: TRBJ1-4
V gene: TRBV19
CDR3 protein: CASSARFNEKLFF
CDR3 DNA: TGTGCCAGTAGTGCCCGATTTAATGAAAAACTGTTTTTT

D gene: .
clone size: medium-sized
J gene: TRBJ1-1
V gene: TRBV6-5
CDR3 protein: CASSYTAITRNTEAFF
CDR3 DNA: TGTGCCAGCAGTTACACCGCGATAACGCGGAACACTGAAGCTTTCTTT

D gene: .
clone size: .
J gene: TRBJ1-4
V gene: TRBV2
CDR3 protein: CASRQGALEKLFF
CDR3 DNA: TGTGCCAGCAGACAGGGAGCCCTCGAAAAACTGTTTTTT

D gene: .
clone size: .
J gene: TRBJ1-6
V gene: TRBV4-1
CDR3 protein: CASSQDIAGYIYNSPLHF
CDR3 DNA: TGCGCCAGCAGCCAAGATATAGCAGGGTATATCTATAATTCACCCCTCCACTTT

D gene: .
clone size: .
J gene: TRBJ2-7
V gene: TRBV7-8
CDR3 protein: CASSLSTGNAYEQYF
CDR3 DNA: TGTGCCAGCAGCTTAAGTACAGGGAACGCCTACGAGCAGTACTTC

D gene: TRBD1
clone size: .
J gene: TRBJ2-2
V gene: TRBV7-9
CDR3 protein: CASSQPATGGTGELFF
CDR3 DNA: TGTGCCAGCAGCCAACCCGCGACAGGGGGGACCGGGGAGCTGTTTTTT

D gene: .
clone size: .
J gene: TRBJ2-5
V gene: TRBV7-3
CDR3 protein: CASSLDREETQYF
CDR3 DNA: TGTGCCAGCAGCTTAGATCGGGAAGAGACCCAGTACTTC

D gene: TRBD2
clone size: .
J gene: TRBJ2-3
V gene: TRBV5-1
CDR3 protein: CASSLAGTSGAVDTQYF
CDR3 DNA: TGCGCCAGCAGCTTGGCCGGGACTAGCGGGGCGGTAGATACGCAGTATTTT

D gene: .
clone size: .
J gene: TRBJ1-1
V gene: TRBV6-5
CDR3 protein: CASSFALRGNTEAFF
CDR3 DNA: TGTGCCAGCAGTTTTGCCTTGAGGGGGAACACTGAAGCTTTCTTT